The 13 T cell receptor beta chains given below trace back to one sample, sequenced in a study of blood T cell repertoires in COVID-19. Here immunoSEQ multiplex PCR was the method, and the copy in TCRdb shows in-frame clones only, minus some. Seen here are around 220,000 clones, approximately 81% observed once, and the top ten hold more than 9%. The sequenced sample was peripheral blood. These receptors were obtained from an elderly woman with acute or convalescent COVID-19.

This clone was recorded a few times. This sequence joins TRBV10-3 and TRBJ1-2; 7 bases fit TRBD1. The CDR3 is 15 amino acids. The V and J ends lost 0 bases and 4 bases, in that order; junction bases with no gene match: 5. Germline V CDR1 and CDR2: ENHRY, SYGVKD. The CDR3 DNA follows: TGTGCCATCAGTGAGTCGAACAGGGGAGGCTATGGCTACACCTTC. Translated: CAISESNRGGYGYTF.

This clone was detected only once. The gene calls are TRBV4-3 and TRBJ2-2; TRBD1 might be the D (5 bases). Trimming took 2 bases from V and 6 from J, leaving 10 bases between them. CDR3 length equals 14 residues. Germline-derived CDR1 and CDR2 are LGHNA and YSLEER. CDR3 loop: CASSQQGRAGELFF. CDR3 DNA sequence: TGCGCCAGCAGCCAACAGGGTCGGGCCGGGGAGCTGTTTTTT.

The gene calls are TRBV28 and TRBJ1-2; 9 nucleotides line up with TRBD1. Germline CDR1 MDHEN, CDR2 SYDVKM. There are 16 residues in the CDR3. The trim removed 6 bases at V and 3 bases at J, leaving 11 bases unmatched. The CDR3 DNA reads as TGTGCCAGCAGCGCCGGACAGGGGAGGGGTGACTATGGCTACACCTTC. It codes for CASSAGQGRGDYGYTF.

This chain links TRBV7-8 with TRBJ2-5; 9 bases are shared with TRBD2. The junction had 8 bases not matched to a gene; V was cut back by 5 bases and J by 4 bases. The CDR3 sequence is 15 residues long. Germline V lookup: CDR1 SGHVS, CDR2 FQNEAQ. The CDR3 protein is CASSPPWTSVETQYF. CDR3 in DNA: TGTGCCAGCAGCCCTCCTTGGACTAGCGTAGAGACCCAGTACTTC. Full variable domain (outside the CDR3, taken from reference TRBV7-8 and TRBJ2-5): GAGVSQSPRYKVAKRGQDVALRCDPISGHVSLFWYQQALGQGPEFLTYFQNEAQLDKSGLPSDRFFAERPEGSVSTLKIQRTQQEDSAVYLCASSPPWTSVETQYFGPGTRLLVL.

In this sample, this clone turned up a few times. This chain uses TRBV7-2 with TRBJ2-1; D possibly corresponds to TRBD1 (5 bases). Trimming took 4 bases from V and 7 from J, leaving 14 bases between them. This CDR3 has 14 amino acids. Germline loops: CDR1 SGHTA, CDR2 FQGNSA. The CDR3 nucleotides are TGTGCCAGCAGCTGGGGCCCCTCGGAAAATGAGCAGTTCTTC. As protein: CASSWGPSENEQFF. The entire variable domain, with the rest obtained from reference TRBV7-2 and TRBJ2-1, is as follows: GAGVSQSPSNKVTEKGKDVELRCDPISGHTALYWYRQSLGQGLEFLIYFQGNSAPDKSGLPSDRFSAERTGGSVSTLTIQRTQQEDSAVYLCASSWGPSENEQFFGPGTRLTVL.

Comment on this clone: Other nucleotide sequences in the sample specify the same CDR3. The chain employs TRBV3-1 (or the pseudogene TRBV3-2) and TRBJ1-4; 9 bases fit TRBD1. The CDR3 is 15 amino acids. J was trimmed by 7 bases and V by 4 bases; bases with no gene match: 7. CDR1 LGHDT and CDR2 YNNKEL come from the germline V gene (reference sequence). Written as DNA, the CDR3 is TGTGCCAGCAGCCCCGTAGGACAGGGGACTGAAAAACTGTTTTTT. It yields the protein CASSPVGQGTEKLFF.

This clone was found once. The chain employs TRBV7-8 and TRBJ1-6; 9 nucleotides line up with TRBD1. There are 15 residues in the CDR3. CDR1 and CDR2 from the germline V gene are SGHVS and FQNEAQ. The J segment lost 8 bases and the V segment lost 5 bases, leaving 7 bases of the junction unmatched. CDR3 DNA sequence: TGTGCCAGCAGCAGAACAGGGGGCGGGCATTCACCCCTCCACTTT. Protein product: CASSRTGGGHSPLHF. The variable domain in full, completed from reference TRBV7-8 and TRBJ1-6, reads GAGVSQSPRYKVAKRGQDVALRCDPISGHVSLFWYQQALGQGPEFLTYFQNEAQLDKSGLPSDRFFAERPEGSVSTLKIQRTQQEDSAVYLCASSRTGGGHSPLHFGNGTRLTVT.

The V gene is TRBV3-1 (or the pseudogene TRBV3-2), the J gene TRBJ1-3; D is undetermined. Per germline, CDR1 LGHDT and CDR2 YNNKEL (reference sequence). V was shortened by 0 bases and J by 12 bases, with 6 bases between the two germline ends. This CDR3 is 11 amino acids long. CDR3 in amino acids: CASSQEQVIYF. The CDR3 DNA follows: TGTGCCAGCAGCCAAGAGCAGGTCATATATTTT.

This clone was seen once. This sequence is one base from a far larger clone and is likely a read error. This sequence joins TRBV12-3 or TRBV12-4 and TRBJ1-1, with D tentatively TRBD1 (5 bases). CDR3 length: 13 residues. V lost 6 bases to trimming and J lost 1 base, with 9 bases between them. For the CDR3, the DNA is TGTGCCAGCAGCTATACAGGGAACACTGAAGCTTTCTTT. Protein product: CASSYTGNTEAFF.

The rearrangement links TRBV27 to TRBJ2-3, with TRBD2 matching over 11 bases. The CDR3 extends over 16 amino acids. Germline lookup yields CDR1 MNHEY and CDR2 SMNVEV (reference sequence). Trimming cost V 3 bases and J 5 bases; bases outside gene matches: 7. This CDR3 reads CASSFLAGGPGDTQYF. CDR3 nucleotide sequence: TGTGCCAGCAGTTTTTTAGCGGGAGGGCCAGGAGATACGCAGTATTTT.

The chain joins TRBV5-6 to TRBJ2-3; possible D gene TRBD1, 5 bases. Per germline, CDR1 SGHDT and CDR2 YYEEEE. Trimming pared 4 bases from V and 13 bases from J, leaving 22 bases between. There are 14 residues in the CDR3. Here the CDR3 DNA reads TGTGCCAGCAGCCCCCTTGTGGGCACAGGAGAGAAGTATTTT. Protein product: CASSPLVGTGEKYF.

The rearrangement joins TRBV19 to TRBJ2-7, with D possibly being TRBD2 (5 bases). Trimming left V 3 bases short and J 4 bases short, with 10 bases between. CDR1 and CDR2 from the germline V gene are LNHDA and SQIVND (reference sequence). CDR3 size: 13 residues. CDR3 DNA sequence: TGTGCCAGTAGTATCGGGGTTTGGTACGAGCAGTACTTC. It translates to CASSIGVWYEQYF.

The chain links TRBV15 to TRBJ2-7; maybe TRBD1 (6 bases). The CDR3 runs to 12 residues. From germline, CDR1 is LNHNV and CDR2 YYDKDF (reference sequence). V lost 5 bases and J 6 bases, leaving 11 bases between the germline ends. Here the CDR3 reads CATSPQGLEQYF. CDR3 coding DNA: TGTGCCACCAGCCCCCAGGGGCTCGAGCAGTACTTC. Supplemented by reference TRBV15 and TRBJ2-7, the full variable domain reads DAMVIQNPRYQVTQFGKPVTLSCSQTLNHNVMYWYQQKSSQAPKLLFHYYDKDFNNEADTPDNFQSRRPNTSFCFLDIRSPGLGDTAMYLCATSPQGLEQYFGPGTRLTVT.